A single sample is the source of the 16 T cell receptor beta chains below, sequenced in a study of blood T cells in healthy people across ages (dated by TCRdb to between 2015 and 2016). Library preparation used 5' RACE. The sample was run on an Illumina HiSeq 2500. A second about 7 to 11 cycle PCR used a sample-barcoded 5' primer and a J-beta primer mix. In TCRdb, the public reads were trimmed at Q25 with fastp and aligned with MiXCR, with productive beta chains retained. Under each unique CDR3 protein, matching rows form one entry showing the most common genes and DNA. This sample holds 800,000 to 950,000 distinct CDR3 sequences; roughly 50% were observed only once. The ten top clones hold around an eighth of the sample. Source material: blood. The receptors shown here come from a man aged 30-40 years in good health.

This clonotype showed up just a few times. The chain is built from TRBV6-2 or TRBV6-3 and TRBJ1-5, with D possibly being TRBD1 (6 bases). Between the trimmed V and J ends, which lost 6 bases and 3 bases, there was a span of 9 bases. CDR3 length: 13 amino acids. Germline V gives CDR1 MNHEY, CDR2 SVGEGT. The CDR3 DNA reads TGTGCCAGCAGAACAGGGTACAATCAGCCCCAGCATTTT. Residues: CASRTGYNQPQHF.

The chain couples TRBV10-3 to TRBJ2-3; TRBD2 matches 9 bases. Losses at the gene ends were 3 bases for V and 7 bases for J; bases not matched to a gene: 5. This CDR3 is 14 amino acids long. The germline V gene encodes CDR1 ENHRY and CDR2 SYGVKD. The chain's CDR3 is CAISDGSGGNTQYF. CDR3 DNA: TGTGCCATCAGTGATGGTAGCGGGGGAAATACGCAGTATTTT.

Only a few counts were recorded for this clonotype. The chain uses TRBV4-3 and TRBJ1-4; D gene unclear. From germline, CDR1 is LGHNA and CDR2 YSLEER. V dropped 0 bases and J dropped 10 bases, with 9 bases sitting between them. The CDR3 has 13 residues. This CDR3 reads CASSQDRAGKLFF. The CDR3 coding sequence is TGCGCCAGCAGCCAAGATCGGGCGGGAAAACTGTTTTTT.

The chain employs TRBV6-5 and TRBJ2-3; D is unresolved. The V gene lost 2 bases and the J gene lost 9 bases, with 6 bases spanning the gap. Germline-derived CDR1 and CDR2 are MNHEY and SVGAGI. This CDR3 spans 11 amino acids. Written as DNA, the CDR3 is TGTGCCAGCAGTTACGAGTTAACGCAGTATTTT. Its protein product is CASSYELTQYF.

This chain links TRBV12-3 or TRBV12-4 with TRBJ1-2; TRBD1 is a possible D gene (6 bases). CDR3 length equals 14 residues. Trimming removed 3 bases at V and 4 bases at J, with 12 bases between. The CDR3 DNA follows: TGTGCCAGCAGTTTTAACAGGGATTTCTATGGCTACACCTTC. This sequence encodes CASSFNRDFYGYTF.

There are a few counts of this clonotype. The gene calls are TRBV6-1 and TRBJ2-3; TRBD2 matches at 12 bases. Trimming took 5 bases from V and 4 from J; bases not matched to a gene: 7. This CDR3 has 16 amino acids. The germline V gene has CDR1 MNHNS and CDR2 SASEGT. CDR3 in amino acids: CASSLSSGGAADTQYF. For the CDR3, the DNA is TGTGCCAGCAGTTTATCTAGCGGGGGGGCCGCAGATACGCAGTATTTT.

The sample holds many counts of this clonotype. The gene calls are TRBV12-3 or TRBV12-4 and TRBJ2-7; the match to TRBD2 covers 9 bases. CDR3 size: 14 residues. The junction had 8 bases not matched to a gene; V was cut back by 9 bases and J by 2 bases. The CDR3 is CASTRRGGPYEQYF. DNA of the CDR3: TGTGCCAGTACGAGGCGGGGGGGACCCTACGAGCAGTACTTC.

This clonotype has more than one count but fewer than ten. The CDR3 DNA sequence: TGTGCCAGCAGTTTATCGAGCGGGGGTACTATCTACGAGCAGTACTTC. Translating it yields CASSLSSGGTIYEQYF. V gene TRBV28 combines with J gene TRBJ2-7; TRBD2 agrees at 8 bases. The V and J ends lost 1 base and 3 bases, in that order; junction bases with no gene match: 8. The V gene's germline CDR1 is MDHEN and CDR2 SYDVKM. The CDR3 is made up of 16 amino acids.

The V call is TRBV20-1, the J call TRBJ2-3; no firm D call. The V end lost 3 bases, the J end lost 2 bases, and 12 bases lay between the germline ends. CDR3 length equals 14 residues. CDR1 is DFQATT, CDR2 SNEGSKA, per germline (reference sequence). CDR3 bases: TGCAGTGCTAGTGCTCGGCTTGACACAGATACGCAGTATTTT. It is translated as CSASARLDTDTQYF.

A few counts support this clonotype. The rearrangement uses TRBV9 and TRBJ2-3; TRBD2 agrees at 7 bases. The CDR3 totals 15 residues. Trimming removed 0 bases from V and 4 bases from J; junction bases left unmatched: 5. CDR1 and CDR2 from the germline V gene are SGDLS and YYNGEE. The CDR3 is CASSVDSSGSDTQYF. As DNA, the CDR3 is TGTGCCAGCAGCGTAGATTCTAGCGGTTCAGATACGCAGTATTTT.

The J gene is TRBJ2-5, the V gene TRBV7-2; TRBD2 might be the D (5 bases). V was trimmed by 2 bases and J by 1 base, leaving 8 bases between them. CDR1 SGHTA and CDR2 FQGNSA come from the germline V gene. The CDR3 runs 14 residues. Here the CDR3 reads CASSLRGIQETQYF. The CDR3 nucleotides are TGTGCCAGCAGCTTACGGGGAATCCAAGAGACCCAGTACTTC.

As DNA, the CDR3 is TGTGCCAGCAGCCCTCAATCGACAGGGTCCGAGCAGTACTTC. Its translation is CASSPQSTGSEQYF. The J gene is TRBJ2-7, the V gene TRBV12-3 or TRBV12-4; 7 bases align to TRBD1. The CDR3 extends over 14 amino acids. Trimming removed 6 bases from V and 6 bases from J; junction bases left unmatched: 11.

The chain recombines TRBV20-1 with TRBJ1-6; no definite D call. Per germline, CDR1 DFQATT and CDR2 SNEGSKA (reference sequence). The CDR3 consists of 18 residues. The V gene lost 1 base and the J gene lost 0 bases, with 16 bases spanning the gap. Written as DNA, the CDR3 is TGCAGTGCTAGAGGGGTCCTCGGGGAGAGCTCCTATAATTCACCCCTCCACTTT. Its protein is CSARGVLGESSYNSPLHF.

This clonotype was detected only a few times. The genes are TRBV29-1 and TRBJ2-1; the match to TRBD2 covers 13 bases. This CDR3 is 14 amino acids long. Germline V gene lookup returns CDR1 SQVTM and CDR2 ANQGSEA. V dropped 4 bases and J dropped 8; count of bases not matched to a gene: 5. CDR3 residues: CSVVLAGGFDEQFF. The CDR3 DNA follows: TGCAGCGTTGTACTAGCGGGGGGGTTCGATGAGCAGTTCTTC.

For this clonotype: A much larger clonotype is one base distant, so this may be a read error. This chain joins TRBV27 and TRBJ2-7; 11 bases are a match to TRBD2. The CDR3 spans 16 residues. Germline V gives CDR1 MNHEY, CDR2 SMNVEV (reference sequence). The CDR3: CATSLRTSGGTYEQYF. The DNA of the CDR3 is TGTGCCACCAGTTTGAGAACTAGCGGGGGCACCTACGAGCAGTACTTC.

This chain joins TRBV6-1 and TRBJ2-1; D remains ambiguous. This CDR3 spans 13 amino acids. Trimming pared 6 bases from V and 9 bases from J, leaving 15 bases between. Germline values: CDR1 MNHNS, CDR2 SASEGT. CDR3 sequence: CASSLAPLPEQFF. Written as DNA, the CDR3 is TGTGCCAGCAGCTTGGCACCCCTCCCTGAGCAGTTCTTC.